This is a list of T cell receptor beta chains from one sample in a study of T-cell reconstitution after alpha-beta-depleted transplantation in children. TCRdb re-called the PCR reads through MiXCR, storing one row per CDR3 protein. Among about 600,000 distinct CDR3 sequences listed, under 15% were seen once. Source: PBMCs, mostly from graft donor cells, taken 360 days after TCRalphabeta/CD19-depleted stem cell transplant. Source of these receptors: a male patient younger than 18 who had a stem cell transplant for acute myeloid leukemia, so the T cells may come from the graft donor. The CDR3 runs from the conserved cysteine through the conserved F or W. D genes are given only for firm matches.

CASSQDGGGRGLAGLFSYNEQFF | TRBJ2-1 | TRBV4-3 | TRBD2
CASSLDLAGEQYF | TRBJ2-7 | TRBV5-1 | .
CASFRTGVDYGYTF | TRBJ1-2 | TRBV6-2/TRBV6-3 | TRBD1
CSARPQGEGIQPQHF | TRBJ1-5 | TRBV20-1 | .
CASSIPRSSYNEQFF | TRBJ2-1 | TRBV21-1 | .
CASSQEAVQETQYF | TRBJ2-5 | TRBV3-1 | .
CASSQDFARDTQYF | TRBJ2-3 | TRBV4-3 | .
CATSGGNRDLSTGELFF | TRBJ2-2 | TRBV15 | .
CASSWTGALLFYGYTF | TRBJ1-2 | TRBV7-2 | TRBD1
CASSYLQILPSGANVLTF | TRBJ2-6 | TRBV6-5 | .
CSVATTGGSNQPQHF | TRBJ1-5 | TRBV29-1 | TRBD1
CSARSTDSYNSPLHF | TRBJ1-6 | TRBV20-1 | .
CASSSTPASGGDTQYF | TRBJ2-3 | TRBV28 | TRBD2
CASSLEGAAGRRQYF | TRBJ2-7 | TRBV7-2 | .
CASSRETGSSSYEQYF | TRBJ2-7 | TRBV12-3/TRBV12-4 | .
CASSYLGNSYEQYF | TRBJ2-7 | TRBV6-2/TRBV6-3 | .
CASRDGGRALNEQFF | TRBJ2-1 | TRBV28 | TRBD2
CSANRASAPDEQYF | TRBJ2-7 | TRBV20-1 | .
CASRQGARNSPLHF | TRBJ1-6 | TRBV25-1 | TRBD1
CSARGTSVSYYNEQFF | TRBJ2-1 | TRBV20-1 | TRBD2
CASNSPGLAGGFETQYF | TRBJ2-5 | TRBV3-1 | TRBD2
CASSPDIGELFF | TRBJ2-2 | TRBV7-7 | .
CATTGQGYEQYF | TRBJ2-7 | TRBV10-3 | TRBD1
CASSFWGTGKLTQYF | TRBJ2-5 | TRBV5-6 | .
CASSGGTKETQYF | TRBJ2-5 | TRBV2 | .
CSVEVTGYSPKTQYF | TRBJ2-5 | TRBV29-1 | .
CSARSPQASQETQYF | TRBJ2-5 | TRBV20-1 | .
CASSGRQGRSYNEQFF | TRBJ2-1 | TRBV9 | TRBD1
CASSFFTYEQYF | TRBJ2-7 | TRBV12-3/TRBV12-4 | .
CASSKAGYSGANVLTF | TRBJ2-6 | TRBV5-6 | .
CASTGQGTMGYTF | TRBJ1-2 | TRBV12-3/TRBV12-4 | TRBD1
CASSLEIRVYEQYF | TRBJ2-7 | TRBV5-5 | .
CAWSVIPGTGELFF | TRBJ2-2 | TRBV30 | .